Listed below are T cell receptor beta chains from one sample, sequenced in a study of blood T cell repertoires in COVID-19. Here immunoSEQ multiplex PCR was the method, and the copy in TCRdb shows in-frame clones only, minus some. The sample records roughly 290,000 clones, around 81% being singletons. The sequencing sample was made of peripheral blood. The receptors were sampled from a person in their 70s with COVID-19, enrolled during active disease. CDR3s include the opening cysteine and the closing phenylalanine or tryptophan. D genes are given only for firm matches. The size entry is marked missing in some rows and otherwise reads once, few, many or a size class.

v_call,d_call,j_call,clone_size,cdr3_aa,cdr3_nt
TRBV28,TRBD1,TRBJ2-2,-,CASRATGSLRNTGELFF,TGTGCCAGCAGGGCGACAGGGTCCCTACGGAACACCGGGGAGCTGTTTTTT
TRBV2,-,TRBJ1-1,-,CASSVERAGAAFF,TGTGCCAGCAGTGTAGAGCGAGCTGGGGCAGCTTTCTTT
TRBV6-2/TRBV6-3,-,TRBJ2-2,-,CASSLEGANSGELFF,TGTGCCAGCAGTTTGGAGGGGGCAAATTCCGGGGAGCTGTTTTTT
TRBV4-3,TRBD1,TRBJ2-1,-,CASSQAVRQGALDEQFF,TGCGCCAGCAGCCAAGCGGTCCGACAGGGAGCCCTCGATGAGCAGTTCTTC
TRBV7-6,-,TRBJ2-1,-,CASSLDGAGIRPNEQFF,TGTGCCAGCAGCTTAGACGGGGCGGGGATACGGCCGAATGAGCAGTTCTTC
TRBV7-6,TRBD1,TRBJ1-6,-,CASSLGGDRVTSPLHF,TGTGCCAGCAGCTTAGGGGGGGACAGGGTTACTTCACCCCTCCACTTT
TRBV19,-,TRBJ1-6,-,CASRDGGQGLSPLHF,TGTGCCAGTAGAGACGGGGGGCAGGGGCTCTCACCCCTCCACTTT
TRBV6-2/TRBV6-3,-,TRBJ2-7,-,CASSRTDPSYEQYF,TGTGCCAGCAGTAGGACAGATCCTTCCTACGAGCAGTACTTC
TRBV2,-,TRBJ2-2,-,CASSKGLQENTGELFF,TGTGCCAGCAGTAAGGGGTTGCAGGAAAACACCGGGGAGCTGTTTTTT
TRBV13,TRBD2,TRBJ2-1,-,CASSPARGGVAEQFF,TGTGCCAGCAGCCCCGCGCGGGGGGGGGTCGCTGAGCAGTTCTTC
TRBV23-1,TRBD1,TRBJ2-1,-,CASIGQGATSGRIVPGNEQFF,TGCGCCAGCATCGGACAGGGGGCGACCAGCGGGAGAATTGTGCCGGGCAATGAGCAGTTCTTC
TRBV6-1,-,TRBJ1-1,-,CASSEYAGEGTEAFF,TGTGCCAGCAGTGAATACGCAGGGGAGGGCACTGAAGCTTTCTTT
TRBV20-1,-,TRBJ2-2,-,CSARGDGELFF,TGCAGTGCTAGAGGAGACGGGGAGCTGTTTTTT
TRBV4-3,-,TRBJ2-7,once,CASSQDLQGSYEQYF,TGCGCCAGCAGCCAAGATCTTCAGGGTAGCTACGAGCAGTACTTC
TRBV12-5,-,TRBJ2-2,-,CASGLGQGGTGELFF,TGTGCTAGTGGTTTAGGCCAGGGGGGCACCGGGGAGCTGTTTTTT
TRBV4-1,-,TRBJ1-2,-,CASSQGPGTNYGYTF,TGCGCCAGCAGCCAAGGTCCAGGGACTAACTATGGCTACACCTTC
TRBV5-6,TRBD1,TRBJ1-4,-,CASSERGRGQEKLFF,TGTGCCAGCAGCGAACGGGGAAGGGGGCAAGAAAAACTGTTTTTT
TRBV5-1,TRBD1,TRBJ2-7,-,CASSVKTGVSYEQYF,TGCGCCAGCAGCGTAAAGACAGGGGTTTCCTACGAGCAGTACTTC
TRBV10-3,-,TRBJ1-1,-,CASIQGRGTEAFF,TGTGCCTCGATCCAGGGGAGGGGAACTGAAGCTTTCTTT
TRBV20-1,-,TRBJ1-2,-,CSAEGGEGYTF,TGCAGTGCGGAGGGAGGGGAGGGCTACACCTTC
TRBV7-3,TRBD1,TRBJ1-2,-,CASSLQGATGDGYTF,TGTGCCAGCAGCCTACAGGGGGCGACGGGAGACGGCTACACCTTC
TRBV18,TRBD1,TRBJ1-4,-,CASSPLAGQGINEKLFF,TGTGCCAGCTCACCATTGGCCGGACAGGGCATTAATGAAAAACTGTTTTTT